Detailed here is one T cell receptor (beta chain). Profiling relied on immunoSEQ multiplex PCR, and the TCRdb table lists in-frame clones only, not all of them. Counted here are roughly 53,000 clones, less than 75% occurring once; the ten biggest clones make up about a tenth. V trimming: 4 bases; J trimming: 1 base; junction bases outside the gene matches: 3. This CDR3 region has 14 residues. Germline V CDR1 and CDR2: MNHEY, SVGAGI. The sample originates from a study of T cell clones after liver transplantation. Overall study: Post-transplant blood was tracked for graft-donor-reactive T cell clones identified in a pre-transplant mixed lymphocyte reaction.

The J gene is TRBJ2-7, the V gene TRBV6-5; 8 bases align to TRBD1. The TCR was taken from a human patient who received a liver transplant. The graft donor may have contributed some T cells. Material: CD4+ T cells from blood, obtained at the 22-month timepoint. The CDR3: CASSLRTGSYEQYF. DNA of the CDR3: TGTGCCAGCAGTTTACGGACAGGGTCCTACGAGCAGTACTTC.